The rows below give T cell receptor beta chains drawn from one sample of a study of PD-1 and CTLA-4 blockade in melanoma. TCRdb keeps only in-frame clones here, not all; method: immunoSEQ multiplex PCR. The table shows about 32,000 clones, with 88% occurring only once. This material consisted of CD8+ T cells from peripheral blood, taken from a patient given anti-PD-1 treatment. These receptors were obtained from a human donor with melanoma. Each CDR3 is given with its conserved first and last residue. Fields, in order: J gene, D gene, CDR3 length, clone size, V gene, CDR3 protein, CDR3 DNA. D genes are given only for firm matches. Rows give clone size only sometimes, using once, few, many, or a class for an expanded clone.

j_gene: TRBJ2-7
d_gene: NA
len: 12
abundance: few
v_gene: TRBV10-3
CDR3aa: CAIRTETYEQYF
CDR3nt: TGTGCCATCCGGACAGAAACCTACGAGCAGTACTTC

j_gene: TRBJ2-5
d_gene: TRBD1
len: 16
abundance: NA
v_gene: TRBV2
CDR3aa: CASSEDGQGFSETQYF
CDR3nt: TGTGCCAGCAGTGAAGACGGACAGGGGTTTTCGGAGACCCAGTACTTC

j_gene: TRBJ2-1
d_gene: TRBD1
len: 15
abundance: NA
v_gene: TRBV7-8
CDR3aa: CASKPGQGSYNEQFF
CDR3nt: TGTGCCAGCAAGCCGGGACAGGGTTCCTACAATGAGCAGTTCTTC

j_gene: TRBJ2-7
d_gene: NA
len: 13
abundance: NA
v_gene: TRBV27
CDR3aa: CASSLIGGYEQYF
CDR3nt: TGTGCCAGCAGTTTGATCGGGGGCTACGAGCAGTACTTC

j_gene: TRBJ1-5
d_gene: NA
len: 16
abundance: NA
v_gene: TRBV28
CDR3aa: CASSLQGDGRDQPQHF
CDR3nt: TGTGCCAGCAGTTTACAGGGCGACGGAAGGGATCAGCCCCAGCATTTT

j_gene: TRBJ2-7
d_gene: NA
len: 18
abundance: once
v_gene: TRBV4-1
CDR3aa: CASSQDQGFAGISYEQYF
CDR3nt: TGCGCCAGCAGCCAAGATCAGGGCTTTGCGGGGATCTCCTACGAGCAGTACTTC

j_gene: TRBJ2-7
d_gene: TRBD2
len: 16
abundance: NA
v_gene: TRBV28
CDR3aa: CASSFPRAGSPYEQYF
CDR3nt: TGTGCCAGCAGTTTTCCGAGAGCGGGGAGCCCCTACGAGCAGTACTTC

j_gene: TRBJ1-3
d_gene: TRBD1
len: 15
abundance: once
v_gene: TRBV6-5
CDR3aa: CASSLGQGAGNTIYF
CDR3nt: TGTGCCAGCAGTCTAGGACAGGGGGCTGGAAACACCATATATTTT

j_gene: TRBJ2-7
d_gene: TRBD2
len: 18
abundance: NA
v_gene: TRBV7-8
CDR3aa: CASSARTSGGLYSYEQYF
CDR3nt: TGTGCCAGCAGCGCAAGGACTAGCGGGGGGCTGTATTCCTACGAGCAGTACTTC

j_gene: TRBJ2-2
d_gene: TRBD1
len: 15
abundance: NA
v_gene: TRBV5-4
CDR3aa: CASSSGTGVTGELFF
CDR3nt: TGTGCCAGCAGCTCCGGGACAGGGGTCACCGGGGAGCTGTTTTTT

j_gene: TRBJ2-1
d_gene: NA
len: 17
abundance: NA
v_gene: TRBV7-6
CDR3aa: CASSLVPPGPAYNEQFF
CDR3nt: TGTGCCAGCAGCTTAGTCCCACCGGGGCCAGCTTACAATGAGCAGTTCTTC

j_gene: TRBJ2-7
d_gene: NA
len: 15
abundance: NA
v_gene: TRBV6-2/TRBV6-3
CDR3aa: CASSYGGRSSYEQYF
CDR3nt: TGTGCCAGCAGTTACGGAGGAAGGTCCTCCTACGAGCAGTACTTC

j_gene: TRBJ1-2
d_gene: NA
len: 15
abundance: NA
v_gene: TRBV5-5
CDR3aa: CASSLDFGDGYGYTF
CDR3nt: TGTGCCAGCAGCCTGGACTTTGGGGATGGCTATGGCTACACCTTC

j_gene: TRBJ2-2
d_gene: TRBD1
len: 17
abundance: NA
v_gene: TRBV18
CDR3aa: CASSPQDRPANTGELFF
CDR3nt: TGTGCCAGCTCACCTCAGGACAGGCCCGCGAACACCGGGGAGCTGTTTTTT

j_gene: TRBJ1-1
d_gene: NA
len: 15
abundance: NA
v_gene: TRBV7-9
CDR3aa: CASSLGGGRVTEAFF
CDR3nt: TGTGCCAGCAGCTTAGGAGGGGGGAGAGTCACTGAAGCTTTCTTT

j_gene: TRBJ2-7
d_gene: TRBD1
len: 14
abundance: NA
v_gene: TRBV6-2/TRBV6-3
CDR3aa: CASSPGTEFYEQYF
CDR3nt: TGTGCCAGCAGTCCCGGGACAGAATTCTACGAGCAGTACTTC

j_gene: TRBJ1-2
d_gene: NA
len: 13
abundance: NA
v_gene: TRBV7-3
CDR3aa: CASSLGAGDGYTF
CDR3nt: TGTGCCAGCAGCTTAGGCGCGGGGGATGGCTACACCTTC

j_gene: TRBJ1-1
d_gene: NA
len: 15
abundance: NA
v_gene: TRBV7-3
CDR3aa: CASSLTASQNTEAFF
CDR3nt: TGTGCCAGCAGCTTAACGGCCAGCCAGAACACTGAAGCTTTCTTT

j_gene: TRBJ2-3
d_gene: TRBD2
len: 14
abundance: NA
v_gene: TRBV7-8
CDR3aa: CASSLGGGPDTQYF
CDR3nt: TGTGCCAGCAGCTTAGGGGGGGGTCCAGATACGCAGTATTTT

j_gene: TRBJ1-1
d_gene: TRBD1
len: 15
abundance: NA
v_gene: TRBV16
CDR3aa: CASSRQGPVNTEAFF
CDR3nt: TGTGCCAGCAGCAGACAGGGGCCCGTGAACACTGAAGCTTTCTTT

j_gene: TRBJ1-5
d_gene: NA
len: 15
abundance: once
v_gene: TRBV7-2
CDR3aa: CASSLEDLSNQPQHF
CDR3nt: TGTGCCAGCAGCCTCGAGGACCTTAGCAATCAGCCCCAGCATTTT

j_gene: TRBJ1-5
d_gene: NA
len: 14
abundance: NA
v_gene: TRBV7-2
CDR3aa: CASSLGQSNQPQHF
CDR3nt: TGTGCCAGCAGCTTAGGACAGAGCAATCAGCCCCAGCATTTT

j_gene: TRBJ2-1
d_gene: TRBD1
len: 16
abundance: NA
v_gene: TRBV6-5
CDR3aa: CASSYSGTGVINEQFF
CDR3nt: TGTGCCAGCAGTTACTCCGGGACAGGGGTAATCAATGAGCAGTTCTTC

j_gene: TRBJ2-7
d_gene: NA
len: 13
abundance: NA
v_gene: TRBV11-2
CDR3aa: CASSLGVDYEQYF
CDR3nt: TGTGCCAGCAGCTTAGGAGTGGATTACGAGCAGTACTTC

j_gene: TRBJ2-6
d_gene: TRBD2
len: 16
abundance: NA
v_gene: TRBV6-2/TRBV6-3
CDR3aa: CASSYWTSSGANVLTF
CDR3nt: TGTGCCAGCAGTTACTGGACTAGCTCTGGGGCCAACGTCCTGACTTTC

j_gene: TRBJ1-1
d_gene: NA
len: 12
abundance: once
v_gene: TRBV6-6
CDR3aa: CASSPSNTEAFF
CDR3nt: TGTGCCAGCAGTCCATCGAACACTGAAGCTTTCTTT

j_gene: TRBJ1-5
d_gene: NA
len: 14
abundance: NA
v_gene: TRBV2
CDR3aa: CARTAGAREQPQHF
CDR3nt: TGTGCCCGGACGGCAGGGGCAAGAGAACAGCCCCAGCATTTT

j_gene: TRBJ1-1
d_gene: NA
len: 15
abundance: NA
v_gene: TRBV7-2
CDR3aa: CASSLERTVNTEAFF
CDR3nt: TGTGCCAGCAGCTTAGAAAGGACAGTGAACACTGAAGCTTTCTTT

j_gene: TRBJ1-5
d_gene: TRBD1
len: 13
abundance: NA
v_gene: TRBV7-9
CDR3aa: CASSSGGRQPQHF
CDR3nt: TGTGCCAGCAGCTCAGGGGGCAGGCAGCCCCAGCATTTT

j_gene: TRBJ1-2
d_gene: TRBD1
len: 15
abundance: NA
v_gene: TRBV7-9
CDR3aa: CASSPPDREWMGYTF
CDR3nt: TGTGCCAGCAGCCCCCCGGACAGGGAGTGGATGGGCTACACCTTC

j_gene: TRBJ1-1
d_gene: TRBD1
len: 14
abundance: once
v_gene: TRBV7-2
CDR3aa: CASSLGQGATEAFF
CDR3nt: TGTGCCAGCAGCTTAGGACAGGGGGCCACTGAAGCTTTCTTT

j_gene: TRBJ2-3
d_gene: NA
len: 12
abundance: NA
v_gene: TRBV12-3/TRBV12-4
CDR3aa: CASSPGTDTQYF
CDR3nt: TGTGCCAGCAGTCCAGGGACAGATACGCAGTATTTT

j_gene: TRBJ2-3
d_gene: NA
len: 19
abundance: NA
v_gene: TRBV21-1
CDR3aa: CASSNLTPETKRRTDTQYF
CDR3nt: TGTGCCAGCAGCAACCTAACGCCCGAGACAAAGAGGCGCACAGATACGCAGTATTTT

j_gene: TRBJ2-4
d_gene: NA
len: 14
abundance: once
v_gene: TRBV27
CDR3aa: CASSLSTAKNIQYF
CDR3nt: TGTGCCAGCAGTTTATCGACCGCCAAAAACATTCAGTACTTC

j_gene: TRBJ2-7
d_gene: TRBD1
len: 13
abundance: NA
v_gene: TRBV15
CDR3aa: CATSLQGVYEQYF
CDR3nt: TGTGCCACCAGCTTACAGGGGGTCTACGAGCAGTACTTC

j_gene: TRBJ2-3
d_gene: NA
len: 17
abundance: NA
v_gene: TRBV15
CDR3aa: CATSRPSIVISTDTQYF
CDR3nt: TGTGCCACCAGCAGACCTTCAATTGTGATTAGCACAGATACGCAGTATTTT

j_gene: TRBJ2-7
d_gene: TRBD1
len: 18
abundance: NA
v_gene: TRBV7-9
CDR3aa: CASSHPPGQGSPFYEQYF
CDR3nt: TGTGCCAGCAGCCACCCGCCGGGACAGGGGTCCCCCTTCTACGAGCAGTACTTC

j_gene: TRBJ2-3
d_gene: NA
len: 13
abundance: NA
v_gene: TRBV6-5
CDR3aa: CASVLGGPDTQYF
CDR3nt: TGTGCCAGCGTACTTGGGGGACCAGATACGCAGTATTTT

j_gene: TRBJ2-1
d_gene: NA
len: 16
abundance: NA
v_gene: TRBV3-1/TRBV3-2
CDR3aa: CASSQEPLSSYNEQFF
CDR3nt: TGTGCCAGCAGCCAAGAACCCTTGAGCTCCTACAATGAGCAGTTCTTC

j_gene: TRBJ1-4
d_gene: TRBD1
len: 15
abundance: NA
v_gene: TRBV6-5
CDR3aa: CASSYGQGAGEKLFF
CDR3nt: TGTGCCAGCAGTTACGGACAGGGGGCCGGAGAAAAACTGTTTTTT

j_gene: TRBJ1-1
d_gene: NA
len: 13
abundance: NA
v_gene: TRBV4-2
CDR3aa: CASSRLLDTEAFF
CDR3nt: TGTGCCAGTAGCAGGCTTTTGGACACTGAAGCTTTCTTT

j_gene: TRBJ1-2
d_gene: NA
len: 12
abundance: NA
v_gene: TRBV29-1
CDR3aa: CSVVGDHYGYTF
CDR3nt: TGCAGCGTTGTGGGGGATCACTATGGCTACACCTTC

j_gene: TRBJ1-2
d_gene: TRBD1
len: 14
abundance: NA
v_gene: TRBV5-1
CDR3aa: CASSLGTGLHGYTF
CDR3nt: TGCGCCAGCAGCTTGGGGACAGGGTTGCATGGCTACACCTTC

j_gene: TRBJ2-1
d_gene: NA
len: 15
abundance: NA
v_gene: TRBV7-9
CDR3aa: CASSRDSGSYNEQFF
CDR3nt: TGTGCCAGCAGCCGGGACTCCGGCTCCTACAATGAGCAGTTCTTC

j_gene: TRBJ1-6
d_gene: NA
len: 15
abundance: NA
v_gene: TRBV5-4
CDR3aa: CASSRRESTNSPLHF
CDR3nt: TGTGCCAGCAGCCGGCGGGAGTCGACGAATTCACCCCTCCACTTT

j_gene: TRBJ2-5
d_gene: NA
len: 15
abundance: NA
v_gene: TRBV27
CDR3aa: CASSLDRSGSKTQYF
CDR3nt: TGTGCCAGCAGTTTAGACAGGTCAGGGTCAAAGACCCAGTACTTC

j_gene: TRBJ1-5
d_gene: NA
len: 14
abundance: once
v_gene: TRBV4-1
CDR3aa: CASSQNRGGQPQHF
CDR3nt: TGCGCCAGCAGCCAAAATAGGGGAGGACAGCCCCAGCATTTT

j_gene: TRBJ2-1
d_gene: NA
len: 15
abundance: NA
v_gene: TRBV3-1/TRBV3-2
CDR3aa: CASSQDPATYNEQFF
CDR3nt: TGTGCCAGCAGCCAAGACCCCGCGACCTACAATGAGCAGTTCTTC

j_gene: TRBJ2-7
d_gene: TRBD1
len: 14
abundance: NA
v_gene: TRBV5-1
CDR3aa: CASSSRQGGYEQYF
CDR3nt: TGCGCCAGCAGCTCCAGACAGGGGGGTTACGAGCAGTACTTC

j_gene: TRBJ2-1
d_gene: TRBD2
len: 16
abundance: NA
v_gene: TRBV28
CDR3aa: CASTHRTSGGWNEQFF
CDR3nt: TGTGCCAGCACCCACCGGACTAGCGGGGGTTGGAATGAGCAGTTCTTC

j_gene: TRBJ2-1
d_gene: NA
len: 12
abundance: NA
v_gene: TRBV7-9
CDR3aa: CASGFGGNEQFF
CDR3nt: TGTGCCAGCGGGTTTGGAGGCAATGAGCAGTTCTTC

j_gene: TRBJ2-7
d_gene: NA
len: 12
abundance: NA
v_gene: TRBV15
CDR3aa: CATSRGGYEQYF
CDR3nt: TGTGCCACCAGCAGAGGAGGTTACGAGCAGTACTTC